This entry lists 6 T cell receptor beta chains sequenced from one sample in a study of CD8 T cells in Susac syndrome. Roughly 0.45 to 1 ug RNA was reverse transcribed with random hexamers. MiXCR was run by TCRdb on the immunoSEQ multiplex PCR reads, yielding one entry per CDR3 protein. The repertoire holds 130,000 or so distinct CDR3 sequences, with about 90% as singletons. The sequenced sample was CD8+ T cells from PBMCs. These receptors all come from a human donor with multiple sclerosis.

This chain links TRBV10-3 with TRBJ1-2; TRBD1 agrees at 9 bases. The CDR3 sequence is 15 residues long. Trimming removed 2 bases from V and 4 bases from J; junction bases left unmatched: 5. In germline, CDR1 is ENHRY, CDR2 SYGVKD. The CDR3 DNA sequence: TGTGCCATCAGTGAGGACAGGGGGGCGGCCTATGGCTACACCTTC. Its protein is CAISEDRGAAYGYTF.

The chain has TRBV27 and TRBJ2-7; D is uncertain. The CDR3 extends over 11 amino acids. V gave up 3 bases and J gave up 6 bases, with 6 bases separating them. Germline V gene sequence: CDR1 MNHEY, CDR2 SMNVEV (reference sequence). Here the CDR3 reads CASSFRSEQYF. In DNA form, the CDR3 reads TGTGCCAGCAGTTTCCGAAGCGAGCAGTACTTC.

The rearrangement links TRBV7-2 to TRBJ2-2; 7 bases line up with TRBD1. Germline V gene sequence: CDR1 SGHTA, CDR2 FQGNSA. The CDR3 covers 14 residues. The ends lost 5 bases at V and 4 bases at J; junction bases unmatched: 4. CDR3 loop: CASSPHRGTGELFF. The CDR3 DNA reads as TGTGCCAGCAGCCCCCACAGGGGCACCGGGGAGCTGTTTTTT.

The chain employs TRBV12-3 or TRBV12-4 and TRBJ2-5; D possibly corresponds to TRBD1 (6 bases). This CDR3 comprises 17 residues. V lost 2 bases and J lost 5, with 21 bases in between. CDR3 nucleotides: TGTGCCAGCAGTTTACGGAATCCTGAGGTTAGGGGGGAGACCCAGTACTTC. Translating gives CASSLRNPEVRGETQYF.

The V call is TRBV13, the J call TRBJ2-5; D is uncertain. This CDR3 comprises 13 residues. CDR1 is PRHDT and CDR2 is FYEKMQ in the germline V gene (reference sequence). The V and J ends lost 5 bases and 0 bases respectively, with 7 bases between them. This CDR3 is CASSAEHQETQYF. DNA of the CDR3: TGTGCCAGCAGCGCTGAACACCAAGAGACCCAGTACTTC.

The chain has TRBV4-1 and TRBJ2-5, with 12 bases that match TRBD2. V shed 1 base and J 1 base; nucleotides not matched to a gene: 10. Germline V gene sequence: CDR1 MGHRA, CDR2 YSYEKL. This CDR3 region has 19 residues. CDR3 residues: CASSQGYASGRGGQETQYF. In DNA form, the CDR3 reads TGCGCCAGCAGCCAAGGTTATGCTAGCGGGAGGGGGGGCCAAGAGACCCAGTACTTC.